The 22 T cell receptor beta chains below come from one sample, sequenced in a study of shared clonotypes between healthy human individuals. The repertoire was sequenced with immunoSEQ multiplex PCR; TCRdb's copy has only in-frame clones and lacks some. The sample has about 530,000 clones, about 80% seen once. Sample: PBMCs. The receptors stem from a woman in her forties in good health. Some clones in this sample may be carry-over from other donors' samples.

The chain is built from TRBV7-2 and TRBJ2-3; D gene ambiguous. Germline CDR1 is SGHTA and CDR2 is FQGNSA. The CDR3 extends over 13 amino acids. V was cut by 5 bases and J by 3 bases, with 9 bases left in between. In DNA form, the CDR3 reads TGTGCCAGCAGCCCATACCCTACAGATACGCAGTATTTT. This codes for CASSPYPTDTQYF.

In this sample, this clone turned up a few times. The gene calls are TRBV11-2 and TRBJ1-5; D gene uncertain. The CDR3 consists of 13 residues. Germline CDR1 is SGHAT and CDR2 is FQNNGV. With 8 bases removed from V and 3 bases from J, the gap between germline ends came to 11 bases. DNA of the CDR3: TGTGCCAGCGGGCAGTTTGACAATCAGCCCCAGCATTTT. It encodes CASGQFDNQPQHF.

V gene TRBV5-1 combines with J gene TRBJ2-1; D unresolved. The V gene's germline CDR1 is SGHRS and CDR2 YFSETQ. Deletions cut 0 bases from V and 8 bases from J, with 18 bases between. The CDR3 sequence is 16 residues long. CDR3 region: CASSLGQVVGLYEQFF. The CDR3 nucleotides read TGCGCCAGCAGCTTGGGGCAGGTGGTGGGCTTGTATGAGCAGTTCTTC.

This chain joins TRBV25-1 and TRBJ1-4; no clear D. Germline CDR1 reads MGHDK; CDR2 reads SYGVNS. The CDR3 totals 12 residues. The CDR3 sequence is CATRDDNEKLFF. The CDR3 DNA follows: TGTGCAACCCGGGATGATAATGAAAAACTGTTTTTT.

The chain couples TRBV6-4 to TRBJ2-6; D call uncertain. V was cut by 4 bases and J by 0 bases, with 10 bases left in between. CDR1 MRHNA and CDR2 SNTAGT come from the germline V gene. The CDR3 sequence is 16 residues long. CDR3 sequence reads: CASSAELGSGANVLTF. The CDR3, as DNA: TGTGCCAGCAGTGCGGAACTTGGCTCTGGGGCCAACGTCCTGACTTTC.

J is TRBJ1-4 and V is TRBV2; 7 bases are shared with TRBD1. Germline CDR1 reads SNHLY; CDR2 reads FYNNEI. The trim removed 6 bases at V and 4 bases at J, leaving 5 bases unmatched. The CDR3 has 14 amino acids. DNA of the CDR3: TGTGCCAGCAGGCCGGACAGGCGTAATGAAAAACTGTTTTTT. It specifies CASRPDRRNEKLFF.

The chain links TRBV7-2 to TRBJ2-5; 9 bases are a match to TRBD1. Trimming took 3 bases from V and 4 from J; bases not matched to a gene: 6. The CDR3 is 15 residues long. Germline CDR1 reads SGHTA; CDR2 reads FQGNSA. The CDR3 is CASSFPDRGLETQYF. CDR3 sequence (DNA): TGTGCCAGCAGCTTCCCCGACAGGGGGTTAGAGACCCAGTACTTC.

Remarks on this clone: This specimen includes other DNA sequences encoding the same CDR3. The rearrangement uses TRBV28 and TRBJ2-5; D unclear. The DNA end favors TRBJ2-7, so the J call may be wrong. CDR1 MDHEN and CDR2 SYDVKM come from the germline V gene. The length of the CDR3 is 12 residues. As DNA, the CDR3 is TGTGCCAGCAGCTCCGACTCCTACGAGCAGTACTTC. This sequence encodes CASSSDSYEQYF.

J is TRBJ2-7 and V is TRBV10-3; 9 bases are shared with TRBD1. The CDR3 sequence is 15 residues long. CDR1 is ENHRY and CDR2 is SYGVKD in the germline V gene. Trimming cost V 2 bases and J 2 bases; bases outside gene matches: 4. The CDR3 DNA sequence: TGTGCCATCAGTGAGGGGGGACAGGGAGCCTACGAGCAGTACTTC. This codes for CAISEGGQGAYEQYF.

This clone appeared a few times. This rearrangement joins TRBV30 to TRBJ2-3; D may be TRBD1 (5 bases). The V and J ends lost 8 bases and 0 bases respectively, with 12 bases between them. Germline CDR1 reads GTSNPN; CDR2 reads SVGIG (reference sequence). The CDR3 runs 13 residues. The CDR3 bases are TGTGCCCTTTTGCAGGGCAGCACAGATACGCAGTATTTT. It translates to CALLQGSTDTQYF.

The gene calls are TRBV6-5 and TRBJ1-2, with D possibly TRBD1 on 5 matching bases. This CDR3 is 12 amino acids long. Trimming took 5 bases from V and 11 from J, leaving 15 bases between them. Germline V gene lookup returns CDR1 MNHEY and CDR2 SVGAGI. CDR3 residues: CASSGRDGRYTF. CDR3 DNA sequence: TGTGCCAGCAGTGGTCGGGACGGTCGTTACACCTTC.

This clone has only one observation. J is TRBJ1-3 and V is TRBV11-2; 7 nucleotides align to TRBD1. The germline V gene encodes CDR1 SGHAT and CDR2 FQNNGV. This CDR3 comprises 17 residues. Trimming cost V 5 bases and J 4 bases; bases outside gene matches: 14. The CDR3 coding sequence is TGTGCCAGCAGCCGGAGGGGGCCCCTGGGAGACGGAAACACCATATATTTT. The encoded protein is CASSRRGPLGDGNTIYF.

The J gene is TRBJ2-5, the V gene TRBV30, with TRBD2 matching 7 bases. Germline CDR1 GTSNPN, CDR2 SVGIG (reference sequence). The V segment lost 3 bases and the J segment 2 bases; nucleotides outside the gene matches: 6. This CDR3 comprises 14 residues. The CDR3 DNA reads TGTGCCTGGAGGCAGGGCGGGAGTCAAGAGACCCAGTACTTC. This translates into CAWRQGGSQETQYF.

CDR3 protein: CASRPQGTRQPQHF. In nucleotides, the CDR3 is TGTGCCAGCAGACCACAGGGTACCCGTCAGCCCCAGCATTTT. The chain joins TRBV6-1 to TRBJ1-5; a weak D match, TRBD1 (6 bases). Looked up from germline, CDR1 is MNHNS and CDR2 is SASEGT. CDR3 size: 14 residues. Trimming stripped 6 bases from V and 6 bases from J, with 15 bases between.

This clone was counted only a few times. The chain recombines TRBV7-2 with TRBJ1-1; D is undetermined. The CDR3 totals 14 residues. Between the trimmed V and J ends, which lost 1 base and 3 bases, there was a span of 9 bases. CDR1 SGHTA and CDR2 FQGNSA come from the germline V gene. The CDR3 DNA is TGTGCCAGCAGCTTAGTGGGAGGTGACACTGAAGCTTTCTTT. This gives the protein CASSLVGGDTEAFF.

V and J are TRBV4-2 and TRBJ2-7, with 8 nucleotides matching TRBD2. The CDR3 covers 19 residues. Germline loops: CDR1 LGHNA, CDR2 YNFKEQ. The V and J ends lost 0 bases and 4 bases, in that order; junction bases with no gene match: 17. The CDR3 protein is CASSQEERLSSGRTYEQYF. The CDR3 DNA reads TGTGCCAGCAGCCAAGAGGAGAGGTTGTCCAGCGGGAGAACTTACGAGCAGTACTTC.

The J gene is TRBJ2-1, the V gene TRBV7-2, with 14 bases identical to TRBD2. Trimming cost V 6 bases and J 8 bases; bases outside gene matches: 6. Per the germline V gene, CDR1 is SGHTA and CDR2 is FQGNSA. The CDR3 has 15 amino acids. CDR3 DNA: TGTGCCAGCAGGGCCGGGACTAGCGGGAGCTATGAGCAGTTCTTC. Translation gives CASRAGTSGSYEQFF.

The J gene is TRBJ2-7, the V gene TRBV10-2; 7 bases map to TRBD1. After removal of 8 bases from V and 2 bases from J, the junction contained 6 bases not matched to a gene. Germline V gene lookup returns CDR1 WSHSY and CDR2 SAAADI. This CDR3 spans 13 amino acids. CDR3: CASRDRATYEQYF. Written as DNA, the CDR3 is TGCGCCAGCCGCGACAGGGCTACCTACGAGCAGTACTTC.

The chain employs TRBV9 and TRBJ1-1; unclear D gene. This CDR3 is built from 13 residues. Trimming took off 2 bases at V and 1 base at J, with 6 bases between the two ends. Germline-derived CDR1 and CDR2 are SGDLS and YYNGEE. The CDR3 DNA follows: TGTGCCAGCAGCGTTTCAACGAACACTGAAGCTTTCTTT. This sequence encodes CASSVSTNTEAFF.

As DNA, the CDR3 is TGCGCCAGCAGCGGCCAAGAGACCCAGTACTTC. It yields the protein CASSGQETQYF. V usage is TRBV5-1 and J usage is TRBJ2-5; unclear D gene. CDR3 size: 11 residues. CDR1 is SGHRS and CDR2 is YFSETQ in the germline V gene. V gave up 4 bases and J gave up 1 base, with 2 bases separating them.

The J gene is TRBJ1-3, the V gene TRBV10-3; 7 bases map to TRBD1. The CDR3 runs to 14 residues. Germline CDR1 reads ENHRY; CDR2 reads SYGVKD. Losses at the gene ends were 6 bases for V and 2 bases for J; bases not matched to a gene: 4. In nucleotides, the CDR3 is TGTGCCATCAGGCCCGACAGGGCTGGAAACACCATATATTTT. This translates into CAIRPDRAGNTIYF.

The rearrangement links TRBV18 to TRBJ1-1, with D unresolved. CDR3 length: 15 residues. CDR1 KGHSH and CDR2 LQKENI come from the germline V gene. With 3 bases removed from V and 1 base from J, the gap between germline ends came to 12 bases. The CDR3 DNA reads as TGTGCCAGCTCACCTATTATCGTAGGGAACACTGAAGCTTTCTTT. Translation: CASSPIIVGNTEAFF.